The sequence of this T cell receptor beta chain was determined in a study of control samples from healthy donors and cancer patients. Assay: immunoSEQ multiplex PCR; the TCRdb copy retains only in-frame clones and omits some. The sample lists roughly 170,000 clones, about 91% occurring once. This CDR3 comprises 13 residues. Between the trimmed V and J ends, which lost 5 bases and 0 bases, there was a span of 5 bases. The sequence was collected from a woman under 40 in good health. The sample comprised blood. The V call is TRBV12-3 or TRBV12-4, the J call TRBJ1-3; D unresolved. CDR3 amino acids: CASSQSSGNTIYF. In DNA, the CDR3 is TGTGCCAGCAGTCAGAGCTCTGGAAACACCATATATTTT.